The 22 T cell receptor beta chains in this list originate from one sample, sequenced in a study of beta chain features in type 1 diabetes (dated by TCRdb to the late 2010s). Library generation was performed with the immunoSEQ multiplex PCR assay. All of the isolated RNA was reverse transcribed with the High Capacity cDNA Reverse Transcription Kit, so expressed TCRB transcripts were sequenced. TCRdb provides this immuneACCESS table in a form limited to in-frame rearrangements. Some clones are lacking; in checked studies, under half of them reflect an unresolved V gene, and why the rest are absent is not known. The sample contains under 400,000 clones, around 15% of them found a single time. In total, the top ten clones hold around 7% of the sample. Material for sequencing was central memory CD4+ T cells from blood. The receptors were sampled from a man aged 25-40 years in good health.

This clone was counted only a few times. V gene TRBV7-3 combines with J gene TRBJ2-1; 7 bases line up with TRBD2. With 5 bases clipped from V and 5 bases from J, the junction kept 12 bases outside the gene matches. The CDR3 is 16 residues long. Germline V gene lookup returns CDR1 SGHTA and CDR2 FQGTGA. DNA for the CDR3: TGTGCCAGCAGCCCGGGGGGAGGACTCCCCCACAATGAGCAGTTCTTC. Its translation is CASSPGGGLPHNEQFF.

V usage is TRBV6-4 and J usage is TRBJ1-2; no firm D call. Germline assignment: CDR1 MRHNA and CDR2 SNTAGT. V lost 3 bases and J lost 6, with 11 bases in between. The CDR3 has 13 amino acids. The CDR3 region is CASSEYLYDGYTF. The CDR3 nucleotides are TGTGCCAGCAGTGAGTACCTTTACGATGGCTACACCTTC.

This clone was seen a few times. The rearrangement joins TRBV4-3 to TRBJ2-1, with 10 bases aligning to TRBD2. This CDR3 region has 16 residues. The germline V gene encodes CDR1 LGHNA and CDR2 YSLEER. V shed 1 base, J shed 3 bases, and the junction held 3 bases outside the gene matches. The CDR3 nucleotides read TGCGCCAGCAGCCAAGGCGGGACTAGCGTCTACAATGAGCAGTTCTTC. Translated, it gives CASSQGGTSVYNEQFF.

The chain employs TRBV6-4 and TRBJ1-2, with 11 positions matching TRBD1. The CDR3 is 14 amino acids. Trimming at V came to 2 bases and at J to 8 bases, leaving 4 bases not matched to a gene. Germline lookup yields CDR1 MRHNA and CDR2 SNTAGT. CDR3: CASSDRTGGAGYTF. CDR3 nucleotides: TGTGCCAGCAGTGACAGGACAGGGGGCGCGGGCTACACCTTC.

This clone was seen repeatedly, ten times or more. DNA for the CDR3: TGTGCCAGCAGTCTGACAGGAAATGGCTACACCTTC. Translated, it gives CASSLTGNGYTF. The chain has TRBV28 and TRBJ1-2; TRBD1 might be the D (6 bases). V was cut by 5 bases and J by 6 bases, with 10 bases left in between. The length of the CDR3 is 12 residues. Germline V gives CDR1 MDHEN, CDR2 SYDVKM.

Notes on this clone: One end of the junction does not line up with germline, which may come from a read error. The chain couples TRBV10-3 to TRBJ2-3; D may be TRBD1 or TRBD2 (6 bases each). CDR1 and CDR2 (germline): ENHRY, SYGVKD. This CDR3 contains 15 residues. CDR3 region: CASSYVRGQADTQYF. CDR3 nucleotide sequence: TGTGCCAGCAGTTACGTCCGGGGGCAGGCAGATACGCAGTATTTT.

This CDR3 reads CASSVDSWETQYF. The CDR3 DNA follows: TGTGCCAGCAGCGTAGACAGTTGGGAGACCCAGTACTTC. The chain couples TRBV9 to TRBJ2-5; D is undetermined. Germline V lookup: CDR1 SGDLS, CDR2 YYNGEE. V lost 0 bases to trimming and J lost 5 bases, with 8 bases between them. The CDR3 has 13 residues.

This clone was counted between two and nine times. This chain uses TRBV5-1 with TRBJ2-3; maybe TRBD2 (5 bases). V was clipped by 2 bases and J by 4 bases, with 14 bases between them. Germline V gives CDR1 SGHRS, CDR2 YFSETQ. The CDR3 sequence is 15 residues long. The CDR3, as DNA: TGCGCCAGCAGCTTTGCTCGGGGTTGGGCAGATACGCAGTATTTT. This codes for CASSFARGWADTQYF.

The V and J genes are TRBV11-1 and TRBJ1-1; D unresolved. V dropped 5 bases and J dropped 3 bases, with 7 bases sitting between them. CDR1 and CDR2 from the germline V gene are SGHAT and FQDESV (reference sequence). CDR3 length: 12 residues. CDR3 sequence: CASSRRDTEAFF. The DNA for the CDR3 is TGTGCCAGCAGCCGGAGAGACACTGAAGCTTTCTTT.

This clone is a singleton in its sample. The chain recombines TRBV18 with TRBJ1-4, with 9 bases matching TRBD1. Trimming took 3 bases from V and 5 from J; bases not matched to a gene: 4. The CDR3 runs 15 residues. The germline V gene encodes CDR1 KGHSH and CDR2 LQKENI. The CDR3, as DNA: TGTGCCAGCTCACCGGGACAGGGTCTAAATGAAAAACTGTTTTTT. Protein sequence: CASSPGQGLNEKLFF. The full variable domain, its missing parts supplied by reference TRBV18 and TRBJ1-4, is NAGVMQNPRHLVRRRGQEARLRCSPMKGHSHVYWYRQLPEEGLKFMVYLQKENIIDESGMPKERFSAEFPKEGPSILRIQQVVRGDSAAYFCASSPGQGLNEKLFFGSGTQLSVL.

The V and J genes are TRBV6-5 and TRBJ2-5; D is perhaps TRBD1 or TRBD2 (5 bases each). The CDR3 totals 15 residues. V was trimmed by 6 bases and J by 4 bases, leaving 18 bases between them. Germline assignment: CDR1 MNHEY and CDR2 SVGAGI. CDR3 nucleotides: TGTGCCAGCAGCCGATCGTCCGGGACCTCAGAGACCCAGTACTTC. Encoded protein: CASSRSSGTSETQYF.

The chain has TRBV7-8 and TRBJ2-1; D unresolved. This CDR3 has 13 amino acids. Germline V CDR1 and CDR2: SGHVS, FQNEAQ. V lost 4 bases to trimming and J lost 6 bases, with 10 bases between them. CDR3 DNA: TGTGCCAGCAGCTCCAGACCATTCAATGAGCAGTTCTTC. It codes for CASSSRPFNEQFF. Complete variable domain (other parts from reference TRBV7-8 and TRBJ2-1): GAGVSQSPRYKVAKRGQDVALRCDPISGHVSLFWYQQALGQGPEFLTYFQNEAQLDKSGLPSDRFFAERPEGSVSTLKIQRTQQEDSAVYLCASSSRPFNEQFFGPGTRLTVL.

V is TRBV5-4 and J is TRBJ1-2; no definite D call. V lost 5 bases and J lost 3, with 17 bases in between. The CDR3 runs to 15 residues. Germline CDR1 and CDR2: SGHNT and YYREEE (reference sequence). CDR3 nucleotides: TGTGCCAGCAGTCGGAGTGGTAGATTCGACTATGGCTACACCTTC. Protein: CASSRSGRFDYGYTF.

V is TRBV7-3 and J is TRBJ2-1, with D hard to call. V was cut by 0 bases and J by 5 bases, with 5 bases left in between. The CDR3 runs to 13 residues. The germline V gene encodes CDR1 SGHTA and CDR2 FQGTGA. The CDR3 DNA reads TGTGCCAGCAGCTTAACTAGCCACAATGAGCAGTTCTTC. It encodes CASSLTSHNEQFF.

In the case of this clone: This likely reflects a read error, since a far larger clone is one base away. V gene TRBV6-1 combines with J gene TRBJ1-2; TRBD1 is a possible D gene (6 bases). The ends were cut back, 7 bases at V and 6 bases at J, with 15 bases in the middle. Germline V gene data show CDR1 as MNHNS and CDR2 as SASEGT. The CDR3 extends over 13 amino acids. CDR3 in DNA: TGTGCCAGCACGGTGGGGGCGGGGGATGGCTACACCTTC. This encodes CASTVGAGDGYTF.

This clone was found a few times. The chain is built from TRBV6-5 and TRBJ1-2; no clear D. Germline CDR1 MNHEY, CDR2 SVGAGI. V was trimmed by 7 bases and J by 8 bases, leaving 23 bases between them. This CDR3 has 15 residues. The CDR3 region is CASTPTPTPGTGYTF. The CDR3 bases are TGTGCCAGCACCCCGACCCCTACCCCGGGTACGGGCTACACCTTC.

This clone was observed a handful of times. The genes are TRBV5-6 and TRBJ2-7; the D gene is possibly TRBD2 (5 bases). The CDR3 is 13 amino acids. The V end lost 1 base, the J end lost 6 bases, and 11 bases lay between the germline ends. Germline V CDR1 and CDR2: SGHDT, YYEEEE. CDR3 sequence reads: CASSLSLAVEQYV. The CDR3 coding sequence is TGTGCCAGCAGCTTGTCGCTAGCAGTCGAGCAGTACGTC.

This clone was found a few times. The chain recombines TRBV7-9 with TRBJ2-2, with a possible D match to TRBD2 (6 bases). The CDR3 loop spans 13 amino acids. The germline V gene has CDR1 SEHNR and CDR2 FQNEAQ (reference sequence). V was trimmed by 3 bases and J by 8 bases, leaving 10 bases between them. CDR3 DNA: TGTGCCAGCAGCTTCAGGGAGGCTGGGGAGCTGTTTTTT. It codes for CASSFREAGELFF.

A remark on this clone: This CDR3 is also generated by other DNA sequences in the sample. The chain carries TRBV7-9 and TRBJ1-1; the D is unclear. Germline CDR1 SEHNR, CDR2 FQNEAQ (reference sequence). This CDR3 has 12 amino acids. The ends were cut back, 1 base at V and 8 bases at J, with 8 bases in the middle. The CDR3 bases are TGTGCCAGCAGCTTAGTAGGAGCAGAAGCTTTCTTT. This gives the protein CASSLVGAEAFF.

The sample holds a few counts of this clone. The sample contains more than one DNA sequence encoding this CDR3. The V call is TRBV19, the J call TRBJ2-5; TRBD1 matches at 11 bases. Germline-derived CDR1 and CDR2 are LNHDA and SQIVND (reference sequence). V lost 4 bases and J lost 5; bases outside the gene matches: 3. The CDR3 extends over 14 amino acids. CDR3 loop: CASSRTGGDETQYF. The CDR3 bases are TGTGCCAGTAGTAGGACAGGGGGCGATGAGACCCAGTACTTC.

This clone showed up many times. The rearrangement links TRBV18 to TRBJ1-1, with a weak D call TRBD1 (6 bases). This CDR3 comprises 16 residues. Germline values: CDR1 KGHSH, CDR2 LQKENI. V dropped 4 bases and J dropped 1 base, with 16 bases sitting between them. As DNA, the CDR3 is TGTGCCAGCTCACAGACAGCATTAGGGGGGAACACTGAAGCTTTCTTT. Its protein is CASSQTALGGNTEAFF.

As DNA, the CDR3 is TGCGCCAGCAGCCAATACAAAGCCGGGGAGCTGTTTTTT. The encoded protein is CASSQYKAGELFF. The V call is TRBV4-3, the J call TRBJ2-2; the D is unclear. The CDR3 covers 13 residues. Germline V gene sequence: CDR1 LGHNA, CDR2 YSLEER. V was cut by 2 bases and J by 6 bases, with 7 bases left in between.